Following are 20 T cell receptor beta chains from one sample sequenced in a study of cytomegalovirus exposure and HLA in healthy donors. 13 Jbeta primers and 60 Vbeta primers were used for the PCR. Data came from immunoSEQ multiplex PCR; TCRdb stores just in-frame clones and leaves some out. The sample lists around 77,000 clones; about 84% were seen once. The sample taken for sequencing was PBMCs. The origin of the receptors is a man in his forties or fifties in good health and CMV-seronegative.

This chain connects TRBV7-9 to TRBJ1-2; D is ambiguous. CDR1 and CDR2 from the germline V gene are SEHNR and FQNEAQ (reference sequence). The ends were cut back, 7 bases at V and 3 bases at J, with 15 bases in the middle. The CDR3 sequence is 14 residues long. This CDR3 is CASTLNGGHYGYTF. As DNA, the CDR3 is TGTGCCAGCACTCTCAACGGAGGCCACTATGGCTACACCTTC.

This sequence joins TRBV7-3 and TRBJ1-1; maybe TRBD1 (5 bases). The V and J ends lost 4 bases and 5 bases respectively, with 8 bases between them. CDR3 length equals 12 residues. The germline CDR1 and CDR2 sequences are SGHTA and FQGTGA. CDR3 in amino acids: CASSSGGTEAFF. As DNA, the CDR3 is TGTGCCAGCAGCTCGGGGGGGACTGAAGCTTTCTTT.

This clone was detected only a few times. The rearrangement joins TRBV6-6 to TRBJ2-7; the D gene is possibly TRBD1 (6 bases). The CDR3 is 14 amino acids. The V end lost 0 bases, the J end lost 2 bases, and 8 bases lay between the germline ends. From germline, CDR1 is MNHNY and CDR2 SVGAGI (reference sequence). CDR3 amino acids: CASSYSQGPYEQYF. The CDR3 DNA reads TGTGCCAGCAGTTACTCACAGGGACCCTACGAGCAGTACTTC.

This clone was observed a handful of times. This chain links TRBV10-3 with TRBJ1-3; 9 bases map to TRBD1. J lost 0 bases, V lost 6 bases, and 6 bases had no gene match. CDR3 size: 16 residues. Germline V gene lookup returns CDR1 ENHRY and CDR2 SYGVKD. The CDR3 reads CAIRDRGGLSGNTIYF. The CDR3 DNA reads as TGTGCCATCAGGGACAGGGGAGGCCTCTCTGGAAACACCATATATTTT.

The genes are TRBV25-1 and TRBJ1-2; a weak D match, TRBD1 (5 bases). The CDR3 contains 12 residues. Trimming removed 4 bases at V and 5 bases at J, with 8 bases between. From germline, CDR1 is MGHDK and CDR2 SYGVNS. This CDR3 is CASSGTTYGYTF. As DNA, the CDR3 is TGTGCCAGCAGTGGGACAACATATGGCTACACCTTC.

This chain uses TRBV2 with TRBJ1-2, with 8 bases lining up with TRBD1. The germline gives CDR1 SNHLY, CDR2 FYNNEI. J was trimmed by 4 bases and V by 2 bases; bases with no gene match: 6. This CDR3 is built from 15 residues. The CDR3 coding sequence is TGTGCCAGCAGTGAAAATACAGGGGGTTCCTATGGCTACACCTTC. Encoded protein: CASSENTGGSYGYTF.

The genes are TRBV5-1 and TRBJ1-1; 7 bases fit TRBD1. With 3 bases clipped from V and 5 bases from J, the junction kept 7 bases outside the gene matches. The germline gives CDR1 SGHRS, CDR2 YFSETQ. CDR3 length equals 14 residues. The CDR3 reads CASSSGTEGTEAFF. DNA for the CDR3: TGCGCCAGCAGCTCCGGGACAGAAGGGACTGAAGCTTTCTTT.

J is TRBJ1-1 and V is TRBV18; 8 bases are a match to TRBD1. The junction had 4 bases not matched to a gene; V was cut back by 1 base and J by 0 bases. Germline V gene data show CDR1 as KGHSH and CDR2 as LQKENI. CDR3 length: 16 amino acids. The CDR3 DNA reads as TGTGCCAGCTCACCACGGACAGGGACCATGAACACTGAAGCTTTCTTT. Its translation is CASSPRTGTMNTEAFF.

This chain uses TRBV18 with TRBJ1-1; tentative D call: TRBD1 (6 bases). V was pared by 3 bases and J by 4 bases, with 12 bases between. This CDR3 is built from 14 residues. Germline CDR1 reads KGHSH; CDR2 reads LQKENI. The CDR3 sequence is CASSPNRDGTEAFF. CDR3 DNA sequence: TGTGCCAGCTCACCTAACAGGGACGGCACTGAAGCTTTCTTT.

On this clone itself: Other nucleotide sequences from this sample produce the same CDR3. The J gene is TRBJ1-2, the V gene TRBV6-1; 7 nucleotides align to TRBD1. The CDR3 has 18 residues. The V and J ends lost 1 base and 2 bases, in that order; junction bases with no gene match: 13. Germline V gives CDR1 MNHNS, CDR2 SASEGT. CDR3 in amino acids: CASSEGYRGFFSNYGYTF. For the CDR3, the DNA is TGTGCCAGCAGTGAAGGGTACAGGGGCTTCTTTTCGAACTATGGCTACACCTTC.

The chain joins TRBV9 to TRBJ1-1; TRBD1 matches 9 bases. This CDR3 has 16 amino acids. J lost 1 base, V lost 4 bases, and 8 bases had no gene match. Germline V lookup: CDR1 SGDLS, CDR2 YYNGEE. As DNA, the CDR3 is TGTGCCAGCAGCCCCCCGGGACAGGGAAAGAACACTGAAGCTTTCTTT. Its translation is CASSPPGQGKNTEAFF.

This clone has only a few counts. The V call is TRBV19, the J call TRBJ2-7, with 9 bases that match TRBD2. The CDR3 runs to 14 residues. The germline gives CDR1 LNHDA, CDR2 SQIVND (reference sequence). After removal of 4 bases from V and 3 bases from J, the junction contained 4 bases not matched to a gene. CDR3 residues: CASSTKRGDYEQYF. CDR3 bases: TGTGCCAGTAGTACGAAGCGGGGGGACTACGAGCAGTACTTC.

This clone was recorded once. The V and J genes are TRBV7-2 and TRBJ2-5; D remains unclear. CDR3 size: 13 residues. Trimming shortened V by 4 bases and J by 3 bases, and 9 bases separated the two germline ends. Germline-derived CDR1 and CDR2 are SGHTA and FQGNSA. In DNA, the CDR3 is TGTGCCAGCAGCTCCAAGAGGAAAGAGACCCAGTACTTC. Amino acids: CASSSKRKETQYF.

This chain uses TRBV5-1 with TRBJ2-7, with TRBD1 matching over 7 bases. V gave up 0 bases and J gave up 5 bases; unmatched junction bases: 5. The CDR3 covers 14 residues. Per germline, CDR1 SGHRS and CDR2 YFSETQ. As DNA, the CDR3 is TGCGCCAGCAGCTTGGCCTCGACAGGGAACGAGCAGTACTTC. Protein product: CASSLASTGNEQYF.

The rearrangement links TRBV6-5 to TRBJ2-7; TRBD2 agrees at 7 bases. V was clipped by 6 bases and J by 3 bases; unmatched bases: 5. CDR1 is MNHEY and CDR2 is SVGAGI in the germline V gene. This CDR3 has 13 residues. CDR3 sequence: CASRRPGGYEQYF. The DNA for the CDR3 is TGTGCCAGCAGACGCCCGGGGGGCTACGAGCAGTACTTC.

The CDR3 here is CASSFWEKYAGELFF. The CDR3 DNA reads as TGTGCCAGCAGTTTTTGGGAGAAATATGCCGGGGAGCTGTTTTTT. The rearrangement joins TRBV28 to TRBJ2-2; D possibly corresponds to TRBD2 (5 bases). V lost 3 bases and J 6 bases, leaving 14 bases between the germline ends. This CDR3 spans 15 amino acids. Germline assignment: CDR1 MDHEN and CDR2 SYDVKM.

The V gene is TRBV7-8, the J gene TRBJ2-7; D is possibly TRBD2 (6 bases). CDR3 length equals 14 residues. Per the germline V gene, CDR1 is SGHVS and CDR2 is FQNEAQ. The V gene lost 5 bases and the J gene lost 7 bases, with 18 bases spanning the gap. This CDR3 is CASSPGDSLREQYF. CDR3 nucleotide sequence: TGTGCCAGCAGCCCGGGGGACTCCTTGCGGGAGCAGTACTTC.

In its sample, this clone was seen a few times. The genes are TRBV28 and TRBJ1-1; TRBD1 is a possible D gene (5 bases). The CDR3 has 12 residues. Germline CDR1 MDHEN, CDR2 SYDVKM. With 10 bases removed from V and 5 bases from J, the gap between germline ends came to 14 bases. In DNA, the CDR3 is TGTGCCATCCGATCGGGACTTACTGAAGCTTTCTTT. It codes for CAIRSGLTEAFF.

This chain links TRBV28 with TRBJ1-2, with D uncertain. From germline, CDR1 is MDHEN and CDR2 SYDVKM. There are 11 residues in the CDR3. The V end lost 2 bases, the J end lost 8 bases, and 6 bases lay between the germline ends. The CDR3 DNA reads TGTGCCAGCAGTTTAAGCACGGGCTACACCTTC. This encodes CASSLSTGYTF.

Written as DNA, the CDR3 is TGTGCCAGCAGCTTAGAGCCCCCCGGGGGAGGCACAGATACGCAGTATTTT. As protein: CASSLEPPGGGTDTQYF. The V call is TRBV11-3, the J call TRBJ2-3, with D maybe TRBD2 (6 bases). Trimming stripped 0 bases from V and 1 base from J, with 14 bases between. The V gene's germline CDR1 is SGHNT and CDR2 YENEEA. The CDR3 extends over 17 amino acids. The full variable domain, in which reference TRBV11-3 and TRBJ2-3 provide the parts outside the CDR3, is EAGVVQSPRYKIIEKKQPVAFWCNPISGHNTLYWYLQNLGQGPELLIRYENEEAVDDSQLPKDRFSAERLKGVDSTLKIQPAELGDSAVYLCASSLEPPGGGTDTQYFGPGTRLTVL.